This T cell receptor (beta chain) was observed in a study of human T cells and chemical hapten exposure (dated by TCRdb to about 2021). The study in broad terms: For sensitization, 2% DPC in acetone was applied to a roughly 2 cm by roughly 2 cm area of upper inner arm skin. Patients additionally received weekly therapeutic DPC doses to the scalp throughout the approximately 24-week study period. Patch testing on the upper back used Finn chambers containing 0.01% DPC, with scoring done after 6 days according to International Contact Dermatitis Research Group standards. Most of the patients in the cohort were female, and the cohort covered alopecia areata with under or over 50% scalp involvement, alopecia totalis and alopecia universalis. Libraries were pooled for sequencing, and variation in per-sample TCR yields was attributed mainly to small differences in library volumes within the pool. In alopecia patients, the study followed how the peripheral blood TCR repertoire changed in vivo over primary and secondary sensitization to diphenylcyclopropenone (DPC), a hapten. Blood samples were taken from patients before sensitization (week 0) and then at 2, 6 and about 24 weeks after DPC sensitization. Twenty-nine alopecia patients gave blood for TCR sequencing at one to four time points (pre-sensitization, 2, 6 and 24 weeks).

The sample's time point label, decoded: patch test 3, about 24 weeks after DPC sensitization. The label giving this sample's treatment or condition can be read as: therapeutic diphenylcyclopropenone sensitization with weekly scalp DPC. At every patch-test visit, the blood draw took place before the patch test was put on. Patients were eligible if aged 18 to 70, diagnosed with alopecia and judged suitable for DPC therapy, and pregnant patients were excluded. Total RNA was isolated from unfractionated whole blood collected in Tempus Blood RNA tubes. Library construction relied on RACE. Sequencing instrument: NextSeq 500. During library preparation, unique molecular identifiers were attached to individual cDNA molecules so that TCRs could be counted in a quantitative, reproducible way. For every blood RNA sample, sequencing covered both the TCR alpha and TCR beta chains. From the authors' description of their analysis: Samples had a median of about 96,000 TCRs, with a range from roughly 23,224 to 700,000. The Decombinator software suite was used to annotate the V, J and CDR3 of the TCR reads. For the PS versus PT1 abundance plots, all samples were subsampled to the same number of TCRs (28,000). Expanded TCRs were defined as absent before sensitization and observed at least eight times at the 2-week time point. In-frame beta chains were kept once TCRdb had trimmed the public reads at Q25 with fastp and called clones with MiXCR. Entries are consolidated by CDR3 protein sequence, retaining the most common genes and DNA. The V and J calls were not made by the authors but by TCRdb's processing. The sample table lists approximately 32,000 distinct CDR3 sequences, approximately 5.8% of them with a count of one. Together, the top ten hold 4.5% to 6.5% of the sample.

Findings and caveats that apply to the study as a whole: Because all patients had alopecia, a presumed autoimmune disease, the immune response of the patients might differ from that of healthy individuals. The number of PT1 expanded TCRs positively correlated with patch test score, significant at thresholds 8, 16 and 32 but not 4. Significantly more large CDR3 similarity clusters were formed by expanded TCRs than by pre-sensitization or healthy control sets, consistent with antigen-driven responses. After repeated subsampling, the strength of the expansion versus patch-test correlation and the threshold at which it became significant changed. The number of TCRs above 1 in 1000 frequency did not change with DPC sensitization; there was no evidence of global repertoire structure alterations.

The CDR3, cysteine through phenylalanine, is 13 amino acids long. CDR3 DNA only is kept here, 39 bases in frame from base 1. Trimming removed 4 bases from V and 2 bases from J, leaving 9 bases between the germline ends. Reading the germline V gene gives CDR1 SGDLS and CDR2 YYNGEE. This clonotype was seen ten or more times. The clone's antigen remains unknown. Within one base of it there is no much larger clone, and no base qualities were kept. The sequence is built from TRBV9 and TRBJ2-5; the D segment cannot be called with confidence. Sequencing used whole blood, obtained in connection with sensitization to the hapten diphenylcyclopropenone (DPC). The sequence was collected from a man aged 30-40 years with alopecia areata. Some clones in this sample may be carry-over from other donors' samples. The base sequence is TGTGCCAGCAGCACGGACCGACAAGAGACCCAGTACTTC. The resulting protein is CASSTDRQETQYF.